This T cell receptor (beta chain) was recovered during a study of patients and donors after allogeneic stem cell transplantation. This clonotype was picked up many times. The CDR3 is 14 residues long. Germline-derived CDR1 and CDR2 are SEHNR and FQNEAQ (reference sequence). V lost 2 bases to trimming and J lost 0 bases, with 4 bases between them. TCRdb called the RT-PCR reads again in MiXCR, with one record for every CDR3 protein. This sample has about 30,000 distinct CDR3 sequences, with 8% to 10% found just once. The specimen was blood, either unsorted or a sorted T cell fraction (not recorded which). This clonotype originated in a human donor who was either an allogeneic HSCT recipient or a stem cell or donor lymphocyte infusion donor (not recorded which). It is not recorded whose cells these are; they may come from a transplant donor. V usage is TRBV7-9 and J usage is TRBJ2-2; unclear D gene. As DNA, the CDR3 is TGTGCCAGCAGCTTAAGTACGAACACCGGGGAGCTGTTTTTT. Translating it yields CASSLSTNTGELFF.